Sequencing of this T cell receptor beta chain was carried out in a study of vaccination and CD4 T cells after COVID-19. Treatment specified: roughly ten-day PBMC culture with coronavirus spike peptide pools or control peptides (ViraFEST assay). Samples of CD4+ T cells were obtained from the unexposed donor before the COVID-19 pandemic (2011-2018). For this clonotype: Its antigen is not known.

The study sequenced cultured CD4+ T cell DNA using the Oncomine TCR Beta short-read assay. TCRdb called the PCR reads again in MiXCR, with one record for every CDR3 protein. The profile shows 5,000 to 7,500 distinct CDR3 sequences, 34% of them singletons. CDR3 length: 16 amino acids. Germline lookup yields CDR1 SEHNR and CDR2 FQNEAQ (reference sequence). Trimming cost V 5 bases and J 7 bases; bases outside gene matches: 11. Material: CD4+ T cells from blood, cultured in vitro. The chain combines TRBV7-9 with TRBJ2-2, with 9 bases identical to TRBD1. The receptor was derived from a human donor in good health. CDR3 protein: CASSVGWDRDDGELFF. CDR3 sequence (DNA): TGTGCCAGCAGCGTCGGTTGGGACAGGGATGACGGGGAGCTGTTTTTT.